Below are 18 T cell receptor beta chains sequenced from a single sample in a study of blood T cells in healthy people across ages. It was with a sample-barcoded 5' primer and a J-beta primer mix that a second PCR of about 6 to 12 cycles was run. TCRdb re-analysed the 5' RACE reads in MiXCR, keeping a single row per CDR3 protein. Of over 600,000 distinct CDR3 sequences listed, approximately 40% are singletons. Sequenced sample: blood. The receptors were gathered from a man older than 75 in good health.

This chain uses TRBV5-1 with TRBJ1-2; D gene uncertain. CDR1 and CDR2 from the germline V gene are SGHRS and YFSETQ. The CDR3 length is 15 residues. With 0 bases removed from V and 0 bases from J, the gap between germline ends came to 9 bases. The CDR3 loop reads CASSLEGSANYGYTF. The CDR3, as DNA: TGCGCCAGCAGCTTGGAAGGGTCCGCTAACTATGGCTACACCTTC.

The chain couples TRBV20-1 to TRBJ2-7; D could derive from TRBD1 or TRBD2 (5 bases each). The germline V and J ends were trimmed by 3 bases and 0 bases, with 12 bases remaining between them. CDR3 length: 14 amino acids. CDR1 DFQATT and CDR2 SNEGSKA come from the germline V gene (reference sequence). The chain's CDR3 is CSARGTVSSYEQYF. The CDR3 DNA reads TGCAGTGCTAGGGGGACCGTGAGCTCCTACGAGCAGTACTTC.

The chain joins TRBV10-3 to TRBJ2-6; no clear D gene. This CDR3 region has 16 residues. Germline values: CDR1 ENHRY, CDR2 SYGVKD. Trimming removed 2 bases at V and 0 bases at J, with 8 bases between. Written as DNA, the CDR3 is TGTGCCATCAGTGAGGTGGAATGCTCTGGGGCCAACGTCCTGACTTTC. As protein: CAISEVECSGANVLTF.

The J gene is TRBJ2-5, the V gene TRBV20-1; 12 bases agree with TRBD2. In germline, CDR1 is DFQATT, CDR2 SNEGSKA (reference sequence). The CDR3 has 17 residues. CDR3 sequence (DNA): TGCAGCATCGGGACTAGCGGGTATTCTGCCTTCCAAGAGACCCAGTACTTC. Amino acids: CSIGTSGYSAFQETQYF.

Many counts were recorded for this clonotype. The chain uses TRBV6-2 or TRBV6-3 and TRBJ2-3; 10 positions agree with TRBD2. The CDR3 length is 16 residues. V gave up 2 bases and J gave up 2 bases; unmatched junction bases: 4. Germline values: CDR1 MNHEY, CDR2 SVGEGT. The CDR3 nucleotides are TGTGCCAGCAGTTACGGTAGCGGGAGGATCACAGATACGCAGTATTTT. Its translation is CASSYGSGRITDTQYF.

This clonotype was found a few times. The gene calls are TRBV20-1 and TRBJ2-1, with D tentatively TRBD1 or TRBD2 (5 bases each). Trimming took 0 bases from V and 7 from J, leaving 16 bases between them. CDR3 length: 15 amino acids. In germline, CDR1 is DFQATT, CDR2 SNEGSKA (reference sequence). CDR3 coding DNA: TGCAGTGCTAGAGAGGGACGGACGCCAGCGAATGAGCAGTTCTTC. It encodes CSAREGRTPANEQFF.

This clonotype was recorded at least ten times. V usage is TRBV29-1 and J usage is TRBJ2-3; no clear D gene. The V gene lost 5 bases and the J gene lost 0 bases, with 6 bases spanning the gap. The CDR3 has 12 amino acids. CDR1 and CDR2 from the germline V gene are SQVTM and ANQGSEA. In nucleotides, the CDR3 is TGCAGCGTTCGTCCGAGCACAGATACGCAGTATTTT. Its translation: CSVRPSTDTQYF.

This clonotype was observed a handful of times. The V and J genes are TRBV9 and TRBJ2-2; 8 nucleotides line up with TRBD2. CDR3 length: 16 amino acids. J gave up 0 bases and V 3 bases, and 4 bases lay outside the gene matches. The V gene's germline CDR1 is SGDLS and CDR2 YYNGEE. This chain's CDR3 is CASSGLLAANTGELFF. CDR3 in DNA: TGTGCCAGCAGCGGCCTACTAGCGGCGAACACCGGGGAGCTGTTTTTT.

This chain joins TRBV27 and TRBJ2-5, with TRBD1 identical over 10 bases. This CDR3 region has 15 residues. Per germline, CDR1 MNHEY and CDR2 SMNVEV (reference sequence). V was pared by 4 bases and J by 11 bases, with 13 bases of the junction left unmatched. The CDR3 here is CASSSGQGTGGEQYF. The CDR3, as DNA: TGTGCCAGCAGTTCGGGACAGGGGACGGGGGGTGAGCAGTACTTC.

The gene calls are TRBV7-2 and TRBJ1-1, with TRBD1 matching 7 bases. With V trimmed by 5 bases and J by 5 bases, 8 bases remained unmatched. This CDR3 is built from 14 residues. Germline lookup yields CDR1 SGHTA and CDR2 FQGNSA. The CDR3 reads CASSEYRGRTEAFF. The DNA of the CDR3 is TGTGCCAGCAGCGAGTACAGGGGTCGGACTGAAGCTTTCTTT.

This clonotype was counted between two and nine times. The V call is TRBV4-1, the J call TRBJ1-5; D is unresolved. Germline CDR1 and CDR2: MGHRA and YSYEKL. The CDR3 runs to 15 residues. Trimming removed 0 bases from V and 3 bases from J, with 9 bases in between. CDR3 bases: TGCGCCAGCAGCCAAGAAGGGTTGAACAATCAGCCCCAGCATTTT. This translates into CASSQEGLNNQPQHF.

The gene calls are TRBV7-3 and TRBJ2-1; D call uncertain. This CDR3 region has 17 residues. Trimming pared 11 bases from V and 0 bases from J, leaving 23 bases between. The germline gives CDR1 SGHTA, CDR2 FQGTGA. In DNA, the CDR3 is TGTGCCTCGTCAGCGTCTGCGGCCTCCGTCTCCTACAATGAGCAGTTCTTC. It yields the protein CASSASAASVSYNEQFF. The whole variable domain, filled in from reference TRBV7-3 and TRBJ2-1, reads GAGVSQTPSNKVTEKGKYVELRCDPISGHTALYWYRQSLGQGPEFLIYFQGTGAADDSGLPNDRFFAVRPEGSVSTLKIQRTERGDSAVYLCASSASAASVSYNEQFFGPGTRLTVL.

This clonotype was detected a few times. The chain has TRBV7-2 and TRBJ2-1; TRBD2 matches at 10 bases. The junction had 11 bases not matched to a gene; V was cut back by 5 bases and J by 10 bases. The CDR3 totals 15 residues. Germline-derived CDR1 and CDR2 are SGHTA and FQGNSA. In nucleotides, the CDR3 is TGTGCCAGCAGCGGGAGGGTTAGCGGGAGGAACGAGCAGTTCTTC. Protein product: CASSGRVSGRNEQFF.

This chain connects TRBV11-3 to TRBJ2-3; D is perhaps TRBD2 (5 bases). Trimming took 1 base from V and 0 from J, leaving 11 bases between them. The CDR3 consists of 16 residues. Germline lookup yields CDR1 SGHNT and CDR2 YENEEA. The CDR3 DNA reads TGTGCCAGCAGCTTAGGAGCGGCCCAGAGCACAGATACGCAGTATTTT. Its protein is CASSLGAAQSTDTQYF.

This clonotype occurred a few times. CDR3 bases: TGCGCCAGCAGCCAGGACAGGGTACAAGAGACCCAGTACTTC. Its translation: CASSQDRVQETQYF. This sequence joins TRBV4-3 and TRBJ2-5; TRBD1 matches at 8 bases. CDR1 LGHNA and CDR2 YSLEER come from the germline V gene. The CDR3 spans 14 residues. Germline trimming cut 3 bases from V and 2 bases from J; bases unmatched to any gene: 2.

This chain connects TRBV5-1 to TRBJ2-3; 9 positions match TRBD2. This CDR3 has 16 amino acids. V shed 4 bases and J 4 bases; nucleotides not matched to a gene: 10. Germline CDR1 SGHRS, CDR2 YFSETQ. The CDR3 reads CASSRDYSGSADTQYF. CDR3 DNA sequence: TGCGCCAGCAGCCGTGACTATAGCGGGAGTGCAGATACGCAGTATTTT.

This clonotype was observed a handful of times. The chain employs TRBV12-3 or TRBV12-4 and TRBJ2-5, with a possible D match to TRBD1 (6 bases). Trimming stripped 6 bases from V and 4 bases from J, with 9 bases between. The CDR3 runs to 12 residues. CDR3 protein: CASRGTPETQYF. The CDR3 bases are TGTGCCAGCAGGGGGACACCAGAGACCCAGTACTTC.

This clonotype was detected many times. The gene calls are TRBV29-1 and TRBJ2-7; D gene uncertain. The CDR3 is 12 residues long. Germline loops: CDR1 SQVTM, CDR2 ANQGSEA. Trimming pared 4 bases from V and 1 base from J, leaving 8 bases between. The CDR3 nucleotides read TGCAGCGTTGTTAAGGGTTCCTACGAGCAGTACTTC. This codes for CSVVKGSYEQYF.